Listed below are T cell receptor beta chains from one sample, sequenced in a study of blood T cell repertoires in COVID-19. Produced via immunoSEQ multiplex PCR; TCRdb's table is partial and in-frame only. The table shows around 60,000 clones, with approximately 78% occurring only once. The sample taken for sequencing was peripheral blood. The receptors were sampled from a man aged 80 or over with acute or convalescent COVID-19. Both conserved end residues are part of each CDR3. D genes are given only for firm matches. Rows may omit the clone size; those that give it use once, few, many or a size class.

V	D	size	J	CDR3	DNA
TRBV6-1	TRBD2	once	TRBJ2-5	CASSVTSGGFQETQYF	TGTGCCAGCAGTGTCACTAGCGGGGGTTTCCAAGAGACCCAGTACTTC
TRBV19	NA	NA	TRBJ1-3	CASSIGSGYSGNTIYF	TGTGCCAGTAGTATAGGCAGCGGATACTCTGGAAACACCATATATTTT
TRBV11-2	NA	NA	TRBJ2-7	CASSLPQGGSPYEQYF	TGTGCCAGCAGCTTACCACAGGGTGGGTCTCCCTACGAGCAGTACTTC
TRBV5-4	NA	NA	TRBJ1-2	CASSLFLSTENYGYTF	TGTGCCAGCAGCTTGTTTCTATCGACTGAGAACTATGGCTACACCTTC
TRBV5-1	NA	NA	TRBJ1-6	CASSGSSGDSNSPLHF	TGCGCCAGCAGCGGGAGTAGCGGAGACTCTAATTCACCCCTCCACTTT
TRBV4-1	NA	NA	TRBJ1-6	CASSQVTGSSYNSPLHF	TGCGCCAGCAGCCAAGTTACAGGGAGCTCCTATAATTCACCCCTCCACTTT
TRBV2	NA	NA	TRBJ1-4	CASSVREKLFF	TGTGCCAGCAGTGTCCGGGAAAAACTGTTTTTT
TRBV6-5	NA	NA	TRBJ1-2	CASSPGVGQGYGYTF	TGTGCCAGCAGTCCAGGGGTGGGCCAGGGCTATGGCTACACCTTC
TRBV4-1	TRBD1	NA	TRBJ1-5	CASSQDKTAGGVQPQHF	TGCGCCAGCAGCCAAGATAAAACGGCAGGGGGCGTTCAGCCCCAGCATTTT
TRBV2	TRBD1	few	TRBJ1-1	CASRREQGANTEAFF	TGTGCCAGCAGGCGAGAACAGGGGGCGAACACTGAAGCTTTCTTT
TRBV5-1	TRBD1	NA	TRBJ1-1	CASSSSFDRGSTEAFF	TGCGCCAGCAGCTCCAGCTTCGACAGGGGAAGCACTGAAGCTTTCTTT
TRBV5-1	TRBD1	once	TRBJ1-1	CASSGTGQKTTGGEAFF	TGCGCCAGCAGCGGGACAGGTCAAAAAACGACGGGTGGTGAAGCTTTCTTT
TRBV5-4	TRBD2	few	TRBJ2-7	CASSSASGSYEQYF	TGTGCCAGCAGCTCCGCTAGCGGCTCCTACGAGCAGTACTTC
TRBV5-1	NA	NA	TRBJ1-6	CASSSGGEGDSPLHF	TGCGCCAGCAGCTCGGGCGGAGAGGGGGATTCACCCCTCCACTTT
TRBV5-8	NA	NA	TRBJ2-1	CASSLGEAGTPYYEQFF	TGTGCCAGCAGCTTGGGTGAGGCGGGGACGCCCTACTATGAGCAGTTCTTC
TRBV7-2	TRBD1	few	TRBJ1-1	CASSLAPGGMNTEAFF	TGTGCCAGCAGCTTAGCGCCAGGGGGCATGAACACTGAAGCTTTCTTT
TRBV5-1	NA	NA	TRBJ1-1	CASSTYPGGTEAFF	TGCGCCAGCAGCACCTACCCGGGGGGCACTGAAGCTTTCTTT
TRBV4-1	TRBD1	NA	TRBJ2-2	CASSQGNYGTGGYTGELFF	TGCGCCAGCAGCCAAGGGAACTACGGGACAGGGGGTTACACCGGGGAGCTGTTTTTT
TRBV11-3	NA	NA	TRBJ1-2	CASSQRGASNYGYTF	TGTGCCAGCAGTCAACGGGGGGCATCTAACTATGGCTACACCTTC
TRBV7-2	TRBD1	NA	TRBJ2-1	CASSRDRVNEQFF	TGTGCCAGCAGCCGAGACAGGGTCAATGAGCAGTTCTTC
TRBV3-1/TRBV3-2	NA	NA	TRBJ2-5	CASSQVRGETQYF	TGTGCCAGCAGCCAAGTCCGGGGAGAGACCCAGTACTTC
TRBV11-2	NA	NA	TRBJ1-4	CASSLERALVEKLFF	TGTGCCAGCAGCTTAGAGAGGGCTCTAGTTGAAAAACTGTTTTTT
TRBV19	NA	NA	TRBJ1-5	CASTWQGNNQPQHF	TGTGCCAGTACGTGGCAGGGCAACAATCAGCCCCAGCATTTT
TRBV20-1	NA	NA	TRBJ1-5	CSASLGGYSNQPQHF	TGCAGTGCTAGTCTGGGGGGATATAGCAATCAGCCCCAGCATTTT
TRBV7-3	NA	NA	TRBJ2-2	CASRRVTGELFF	TGTGCCAGCAGACGAGTTACCGGGGAGCTGTTTTTT
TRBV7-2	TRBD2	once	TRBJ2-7	CASNRGSSGGSYEQYF	TGTGCCAGCAATCGGGGCTCTAGCGGGGGTTCCTACGAGCAGTACTTC
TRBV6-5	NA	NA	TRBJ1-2	CASTTGEDGYTF	TGTGCCAGCACCACCGGGGAAGATGGCTACACCTTC
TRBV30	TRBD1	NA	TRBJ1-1	CAWRGGQTNTEAFF	TGTGCCTGGAGGGGGGGACAGACGAACACTGAAGCTTTCTTT
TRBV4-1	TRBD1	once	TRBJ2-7	CASSQATGTGIRYEQYF	TGCGCCAGCAGCCAAGCCACCGGGACAGGGATAAGATACGAGCAGTACTTC
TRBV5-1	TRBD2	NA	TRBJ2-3	CASSPWTSSDTQYF	TGCGCCAGCAGCCCGTGGACTAGTTCAGATACGCAGTATTTT
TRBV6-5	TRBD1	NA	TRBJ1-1	CASSLRTGMNTEAFF	TGTGCCAGCAGTCTACGGACAGGGATGAACACTGAAGCTTTCTTT
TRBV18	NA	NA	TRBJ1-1	CASSPNTENTEAFF	TGTGCCAGCTCACCAAACACCGAGAACACTGAAGCTTTCTTT
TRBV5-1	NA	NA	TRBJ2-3	CASSLPGGPSTDTQYF	TGCGCCAGCAGCTTACCAGGGGGGCCTAGCACAGATACGCAGTATTTT
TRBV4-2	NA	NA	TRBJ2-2	CASSPGQTRRTGELFF	TGTGCCAGCAGCCCAGGACAGACGAGGAGGACCGGGGAGCTGTTTTTT
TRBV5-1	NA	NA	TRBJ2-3	CASSLYGTFNTDTQYF	TGCGCCAGCAGCTTGTACGGGACTTTTAACACAGATACGCAGTATTTT
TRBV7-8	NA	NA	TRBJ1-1	CASSQHRRGAYTEAFF	TGTGCCAGCAGCCAACATCGGAGGGGCGCGTACACTGAAGCTTTCTTT
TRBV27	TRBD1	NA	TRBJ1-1	CASSLRGQGARNEAFF	TGTGCCAGCAGTTTAAGGGGACAGGGGGCGAGGAATGAAGCTTTCTTT
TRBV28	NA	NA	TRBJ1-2	CASSSTTGIGYGYTF	TGTGCCAGCAGTTCTACTACAGGGATAGGGTATGGCTACACCTTC
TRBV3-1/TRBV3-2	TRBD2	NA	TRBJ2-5	CASSRAGAGEQETQYF	TGTGCCAGCAGTCGCGCTGGAGCGGGGGAACAAGAGACCCAGTACTTC
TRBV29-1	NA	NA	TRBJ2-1	CSVPRLSRGAYNEQFF	TGCAGCGTCCCCCGTCTATCCCGCGGCGCCTACAATGAGCAGTTCTTC
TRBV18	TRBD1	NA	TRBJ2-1	CASSRDSNSYNEQFF	TGTGCCAGCTCACGGGACAGTAATTCCTACAATGAGCAGTTCTTC
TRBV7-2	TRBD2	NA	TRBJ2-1	CASSLDSTSGGAGEQFF	TGTGCCAGCAGCTTAGACTCAACTAGCGGGGGGGCAGGTGAGCAGTTCTTC
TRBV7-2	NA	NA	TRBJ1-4	CASSPDIRGEDEKLFF	TGTGCCAGCAGCCCCGATATCAGGGGCGAGGATGAAAAACTGTTTTTT
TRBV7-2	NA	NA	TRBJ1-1	CASSLPNGMAFF	TGTGCCAGCAGCTTACCAAACGGGATGGCTTTCTTT
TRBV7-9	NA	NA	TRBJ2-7	CASTPPTGLSANEQYF	TGTGCCAGCACCCCCCCCACAGGGCTCTCTGCCAACGAGCAGTACTTC
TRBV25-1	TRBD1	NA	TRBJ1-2	CASSDPSGTANYGYTF	TGTGCCAGCAGTGACCCGTCCGGGACAGCTAACTATGGCTACACCTTC
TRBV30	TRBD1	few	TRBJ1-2	CAWSRGQRYYGYTF	TGTGCCTGGAGTCGGGGACAGAGGTACTATGGCTACACCTTC
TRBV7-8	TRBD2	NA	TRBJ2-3	CASSLRLAGSTDTQYF	TGTGCCAGCAGCCTTCGACTAGCGGGGAGCACAGATACGCAGTATTTT
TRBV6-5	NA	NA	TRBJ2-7	CASSSGHEGEQYF	TGTGCCAGCAGTTCGGGACACGAGGGCGAGCAGTACTTC
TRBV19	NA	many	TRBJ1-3	CASRRDTARTIYF	TGTGCCAGTAGACGGGACACCGCTCGGACCATATATTTT
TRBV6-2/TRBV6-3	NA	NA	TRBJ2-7	CASSYPPDEQYF	TGTGCCAGCAGTTACCCCCCGGACGAGCAGTACTTC
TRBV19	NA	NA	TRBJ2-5	CASSIGSPWKETQYF	TGTGCCAGTAGTATCGGGTCTCCCTGGAAAGAGACCCAGTACTTC
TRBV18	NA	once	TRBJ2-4	CASSPRQAEKNIQYF	TGTGCCAGCTCGCCCCGGCAGGCAGAGAAAAACATTCAGTACTTC
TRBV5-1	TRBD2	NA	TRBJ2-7	CASSLGAGLFYEQYF	TGCGCCAGCAGCTTGGGAGCGGGGCTCTTCTACGAGCAGTACTTC
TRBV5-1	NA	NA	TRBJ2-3	CASSLWGTTGSSTDTQYF	TGCGCCAGCAGCTTGTGGGGCACGACCGGATCTAGCACAGATACGCAGTATTTT
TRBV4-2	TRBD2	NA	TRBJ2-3	CASSQRYSLGLAGSTDTQYF	TGTGCCAGCAGCCAAAGATATTCCCTCGGACTAGCGGGAAGCACAGATACGCAGTATTTT
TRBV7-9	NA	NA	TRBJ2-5	CASSLRANIQETQYF	TGTGCCAGCAGCTTACGAGCGAACATTCAAGAGACCCAGTACTTC
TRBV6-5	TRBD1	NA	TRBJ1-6	CASSYFGTGNSPLHF	TGTGCCAGCAGTTACTTTGGGACAGGGAATTCACCCCTCCACTTT
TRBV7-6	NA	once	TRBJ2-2	CASSPGTRTGELFF	TGTGCCAGCAGCCCCGGGACTCGCACCGGGGAGCTGTTTTTT